The clone carrying this TCR beta chain has at least ten counts. Antigen: not known. The data derive from a study of regulatory T cells in long-lasting Graves disease. The time point was: newly diagnosed GD, antithyroid drugs for less than 3 months. PBMCs were the source of the RNA used for TCR sequencing. American Thyroid Association guidelines served as the basis for diagnosing Graves' disease. V lost 7 bases to trimming and J lost 6 bases; unmatched junction nucleotides: 2. The CDR3 totals 11 residues. Germline V gene sequence: CDR1 DFQATT, CDR2 SNEGSKA (reference sequence). Findings and caveats of the study: Gene preferences differed: TRBV28, TRBJ1-2, TRBJ2-5 in persistent cases. Reduced TCR diversity was observed in persistent Graves' patients versus newly diagnosed patients.

CDR3-region Arm-PCR and iRepertoire HTBI primers produced the TCR beta libraries. TCRdb fed the multiplex PCR reads into MiXCR, producing one record per CDR3 protein. The sample records 200,000 to 250,000 distinct CDR3 sequences, approximately 20% being singletons. The origin of this receptor is a female donor with Graves disease. Source: peripheral blood mononuclear cells (PBMCs), taken at new diagnosis, from a patient treated with antithyroid drugs. The chain couples TRBV20-1 to TRBJ2-7, with TRBD1 matching 11 bases. In DNA, the CDR3 is TGCAGTGGGACAGGGGGCGGCGAGCAGTACTTC. Protein sequence: CSGTGGGEQYF.